The 22 T cell receptor beta chains below all came from one sample that was sequenced in a study of low-dose radiotherapy and immunotherapy resistance in tumors. Alpha and beta chains were covered, as first-strand cDNA relied on TRAV- and TRBV-specific primers. TCR amplification involved 20 PCR cycles with a constant-region primer and V-primer adapter. TCRdb processed the reads anew with MiXCR; each CDR3 protein has one entry. The sample consists of around 90,000 distinct CDR3 sequences, about 19% of them appearing once. Documented time point: before trial treatment. This sample comprised PBMCs, obtained before treatment. The receptor source for this set is a male donor with prostate cancer.

This clonotype was picked up a small number of times. The gene calls are TRBV27 and TRBJ2-7; 10 nucleotides match TRBD2. The CDR3 loop spans 15 amino acids. V trimming: 7 bases; J trimming: 6 bases; junction bases outside the gene matches: 12. Germline CDR1 and CDR2: MNHEY and SMNVEV (reference sequence). CDR3 sequence (DNA): TGTGCCAGCATGTATAACCTAGCGGGAGTGTCCGAGCAGTACTTC. Translating it yields CASMYNLAGVSEQYF.

In the case of this clonotype: Given a far larger clone just one base away, this is likely a sequencing read error. The chain couples TRBV19 to TRBJ2-1; TRBD2 is a possible D gene (7 bases). With 5 bases removed from V and 10 bases from J, the gap between germline ends came to 15 bases. Germline V gene lookup returns CDR1 LNHDA and CDR2 SQIVND (reference sequence). The length of the CDR3 is 13 residues. Here the CDR3 reads CASSVQGGYEQFF. In nucleotides, the CDR3 is TGTGCCAGTAGTGTACAGGGAGGGTACGAGCAGTTCTTC.

This clonotype was found a few times. The chain couples TRBV19 to TRBJ1-2; 9 bases fit TRBD1. Looked up from germline, CDR1 is LNHDA and CDR2 is SQIVND (reference sequence). The CDR3 runs to 14 residues. V was clipped by 7 bases and J by 2 bases; unmatched bases: 5. The CDR3 DNA sequence: TGTGCCAGTATTCAACAGGGGGCGAACTATGGCTACACCTTC. Translating it yields CASIQQGANYGYTF. Based on the CDR3 plus reference TRBV19 and TRBJ1-2, the full variable domain is DGGITQSPKYLFRKEGQNVTLSCEQNLNHDAMYWYRQDPGQGLRLIYYSQIVNDFQKGDIAEGYSVSREKKESFPLTVTSAQKNPTAFYLCASIQQGANYGYTFGSGTRLTVV.

This clonotype came up many times. The chain uses TRBV6-8 and TRBJ2-7, with 8 bases lining up with TRBD1. The CDR3 has 14 residues. Per the germline V gene, CDR1 is MNHGY and CDR2 is SAAAGT. Trimming removed 6 bases from V and 3 bases from J; junction bases left unmatched: 7. This chain's CDR3 is CASRYGQGGYEQYF. In nucleotides, the CDR3 is TGTGCCAGCAGATACGGACAGGGTGGCTACGAGCAGTACTTC.

This clonotype has ten or more counts. At one boundary the junction diverges from the germline segment, which might be a read error. The chain has TRBV5-1 and TRBJ1-1; the D is unclear. CDR1 is SGHRS and CDR2 is YFSETQ in the germline V gene. This CDR3 is 15 amino acids long. The CDR3 loop is CASSLAGSGYGGAFF. The CDR3 DNA is TGTGCCAGCAGCTTGGCTGGGTCCGGGTATGGAGGAGCTTTCTTT. The entire variable domain, with the rest obtained from reference TRBV5-1 and TRBJ1-1, is as follows: KAGVTQTPRYLIKTRGQQVTLSCSPISGHRSVSWYQQTPGQGLQFLFEYFSETQRNKGNFPGRFSGRQFSNSRSEMNVSTLELGDSALYLCASSLAGSGYGGAFFGQGTRLTVV.

Details on this clonotype: This probably arose from a read error, given a far larger clone one base away. This sequence joins TRBV5-8 and TRBJ2-5; D is tentatively TRBD1 or TRBD2 (5 bases each). The length of the CDR3 is 13 residues. Germline CDR1 and CDR2: SGHTS and YDEGEE. The CDR3 protein is CTSSFGTEETQYF. The CDR3 DNA follows: TGTACCAGCAGCTTCGGGACGGAAGAGACCCAGTACTTC.

This clonotype was recorded many times. The genes are TRBV27 and TRBJ1-4; D possibly corresponds to TRBD1 (5 bases). From germline, CDR1 is MNHEY and CDR2 SMNVEV (reference sequence). Trimming pared 0 bases from V and 8 bases from J, leaving 16 bases between. The CDR3 is 16 residues long. The CDR3 reads CASSLSTGMGQEKLFF. The CDR3 DNA is TGTGCCAGCAGTTTATCGACCGGGATGGGGCAGGAAAAACTGTTTTTT.

About this clonotype itself: This likely stems from a read error, as it lies one base from a far larger clone. This chain connects TRBV28 to TRBJ1-1; possibly TRBD1 for D (5 bases). Germline CDR1 and CDR2: MDHEN and SYDVKM. Trimming stripped 6 bases from V and 0 bases from J, with 26 bases between. CDR3 length: 19 amino acids. CDR3 protein: CASSFGGGVRRTLNTEAFF. CDR3 sequence (DNA): TGTGCCAGCAGCTTCGGGGGAGGGGTCAGAAGGACCCTGAACACTGAAGCTTTCTTT.

This chain connects TRBV11-2 to TRBJ2-7; no definite D call. The germline V gene has CDR1 SGHAT and CDR2 FQNNGV. V lost 5 bases, J lost 1 base, and 24 bases lay in between. The CDR3 is made up of 18 amino acids. The CDR3 loop is CASSPLKGVRKDSYEQYF. The CDR3 DNA reads TGTGCCAGCAGCCCTCTCAAGGGCGTACGGAAAGATTCCTACGAGCAGTACTTC.

This clonotype came up once. The chain uses TRBV5-6 and TRBJ2-7, with 7 bases aligning to TRBD1. With V trimmed by 3 bases and J by 6 bases, 6 bases remained unmatched. The CDR3 length is 13 residues. CDR1 and CDR2 (germline): SGHDT, YYEEEE. In nucleotides, the CDR3 is TGTGCCAGCAGCTCGAACACAGGGGCCGAGCAGTACTTC. It specifies CASSSNTGAEQYF.

This clonotype was found many times. The V gene is TRBV4-1, the J gene TRBJ2-3; D uncertain. The germline gives CDR1 MGHRA, CDR2 YSYEKL. The CDR3 contains 16 residues. Trimming stripped 4 bases from V and 1 base from J, with 15 bases between. The CDR3 region has the DNA TGCGCCAGCAGCCTAGACCGGAACATGGGCACAGATACGCAGTATTTT. Amino acids: CASSLDRNMGTDTQYF.

Worth noting for this clonotype: Since a much larger clone is just one base distant, this may be a read error. V and J are TRBV30 and TRBJ1-5; 10 bases are shared with TRBD1. The V segment lost 5 bases and the J segment 6 bases; nucleotides outside the gene matches: 4. The CDR3 contains 13 residues. CDR1 is GTSNPN and CDR2 is SVGIG in the germline V gene (reference sequence). Here the CDR3 reads CAWDRGLGQPQHF. The CDR3 nucleotides read TGTGCCTGGGACAGGGGGCTCGGTCAGCCCCAGCATTTT.

Comments on this clonotype: This sequence is one base from a far larger clone and is likely a read error. V and J are TRBV6-1 and TRBJ1-2, with 9 bases matching TRBD1. Germline trimming cut 6 bases from V and 9 bases from J; bases unmatched to any gene: 11. CDR1 is MNHNS, CDR2 SASEGT, per germline. The CDR3 covers 14 residues. The CDR3 sequence: CASSPGGQGYSYTF. The CDR3 coding sequence is TGTGCCAGCAGCCCCGGGGGACAGGGTTATAGCTACACCTTC.

There are many counts of this clonotype. The chain uses TRBV29-1 and TRBJ1-2; 7 bases agree with TRBD1. Germline trimming cut 0 bases from V and 2 bases from J; bases unmatched to any gene: 9. The CDR3 is 16 residues long. Germline CDR1 is SQVTM and CDR2 is ANQGSEA. CDR3 sequence: CSVEDRDSTPNYGYTF. The CDR3 bases are TGCAGCGTTGAAGATCGGGACAGCACCCCGAACTATGGCTACACCTTC.

The rearrangement joins TRBV6-2 or TRBV6-3 to TRBJ1-1; 7 nucleotides line up with TRBD1. Germline V gene data show CDR1 as MNHEY and CDR2 as SVGEGT. The CDR3 length is 14 residues. The J segment lost 1 base and the V segment lost 5 bases, leaving 4 bases of the junction unmatched. The CDR3 DNA reads TGTGCCAGCAGTCACCGGACAGGGAACACTGAAGCTTTCTTT. Translating gives CASSHRTGNTEAFF.

In its sample, this clonotype was seen many times. The gene calls are TRBV3-1 and TRBJ2-7; no clear D. V was trimmed by 1 base and J by 3 bases, leaving 7 bases between them. Germline lookup yields CDR1 LGHDT and CDR2 YNNKEL (reference sequence). This CDR3 contains 13 residues. The CDR3 nucleotides read TGTGCCAGCAGCCAAGCAGCAGGCTACGAGCAGTACTTC. Translation: CASSQAAGYEQYF.

This clonotype is judged medium-sized (0.01 to 0.1%). This chain links TRBV15 with TRBJ2-7, with TRBD1 identical over 11 bases. The CDR3 runs to 15 residues. V dropped 5 bases and J dropped 6; count of bases not matched to a gene: 9. Per the germline V gene, CDR1 is LNHNV and CDR2 is YYDKDF (reference sequence). The CDR3 reads CATSGPGTGGREQYF. The CDR3 DNA is TGTGCCACCAGCGGACCGGGGACAGGGGGTCGCGAGCAGTACTTC.

Worth noting for this clonotype: A read error likely explains this, since a far larger clone differs by one base. CDR3 in amino acids: CASSRGLAGTNEQFF. Written as DNA, the CDR3 is TGTGCCAGCAGCAGGGGACTAGCGGGAACCAATGAGCAGTTCTTC. The chain joins TRBV13 to TRBJ2-1, with 13 bases identical to TRBD2. The CDR3 loop spans 15 amino acids. After removal of 5 bases from V and 6 bases from J, the junction contained 4 bases not matched to a gene. In germline, CDR1 is PRHDT, CDR2 FYEKMQ (reference sequence).

This clonotype was seen at least ten times. V gene TRBV13 combines with J gene TRBJ2-7; TRBD1 matches at 7 bases. CDR1 is PRHDT and CDR2 is FYEKMQ in the germline V gene (reference sequence). V trimming: 4 bases; J trimming: 2 bases; junction bases outside the gene matches: 5. The CDR3 contains 14 residues. In DNA, the CDR3 is TGTGCCAGCAGCTGGCAGGGGGATACCTACGAGCAGTACTTC. As protein: CASSWQGDTYEQYF.

A remark on this clonotype: A far larger clone is one nucleotide away, so this likely arose from a read error. The chain combines TRBV13 with TRBJ2-1, with 13 bases fitting TRBD2. CDR3 length equals 18 residues. Germline CDR1 reads PRHDT; CDR2 reads FYEKMQ (reference sequence). The CDR3 nucleotides are TGTGCCGGCAGCTTGGTTGGACTAGCGGGGGACTCCTACAATGAGCAGTTCTTC. This codes for CAGSLVGLAGDSYNEQFF.

This chain connects TRBV27 to TRBJ2-2, with 11 bases aligning to TRBD1. Germline V gene lookup returns CDR1 MNHEY and CDR2 SMNVEV (reference sequence). The V segment lost 5 bases and the J segment 3 bases; nucleotides outside the gene matches: 5. The CDR3 consists of 16 residues. CDR3 amino acids: CASSVRTGGHTGELFF. In DNA, the CDR3 is TGTGCCAGCAGTGTAAGGACAGGGGGCCACACCGGGGAGCTGTTTTTT.

This clonotype was detected many times. The J gene is TRBJ2-3, the V gene TRBV7-2; 10 positions agree with TRBD2. CDR3 length: 16 residues. Germline V lookup: CDR1 SGHTA, CDR2 FQGNSA. The J segment lost 5 bases and the V segment lost 8 bases, leaving 13 bases of the junction unmatched. CDR3 residues: CASRLAAGGPGDTQYF. The CDR3 DNA is TGTGCCAGCCGCCTTGCAGCGGGAGGGCCGGGAGATACGCAGTATTTT.